One and the same sample provided the 20 T cell receptor beta chains below, sequenced in a study of blood T cell repertoires in COVID-19. Generated by immunoSEQ multiplex PCR, the TCRdb table keeps only in-frame clones and is missing some. The table includes hundreds of thousands of clones, roughly nine tenths detected once. Sequencing was performed on PBMCs or T cells enriched from blood (not recorded which). All receptors come from a woman younger than 35 who had recovered from COVID-19.

V and J are TRBV18 and TRBJ2-5; maybe TRBD1 (6 bases). The CDR3 loop spans 14 amino acids. Germline values: CDR1 KGHSH, CDR2 LQKENI. Trimming left V 1 base short and J 5 bases short, with 11 bases between. CDR3 in DNA: TGTGCCAGCTCACCACTAGAGGGGGACGAGACCCAGTACTTC. Protein product: CASSPLEGDETQYF.

This chain connects TRBV19 to TRBJ1-2; D ambiguous. The V and J ends lost 2 bases and 7 bases respectively, with 14 bases between them. CDR1 is LNHDA and CDR2 is SQIVND in the germline V gene (reference sequence). CDR3 length: 14 residues. The CDR3 sequence: CASSIKREVTGYTF. The CDR3, as DNA: TGTGCCAGTAGTATAAAGCGTGAGGTCACTGGCTACACCTTC.

The chain uses TRBV30 and TRBJ2-5; D possibly corresponds to TRBD2 (5 bases). The V end was cut by 0 bases, the J end by 3 bases, with 8 bases between. Germline values: CDR1 GTSNPN, CDR2 SVGIG (reference sequence). The CDR3 is made up of 13 amino acids. CDR3: CAWSVSREETQYF. The CDR3 DNA is TGTGCCTGGAGTGTGTCGCGGGAAGAGACCCAGTACTTC.

The gene calls are TRBV19 and TRBJ1-1, with D hard to call. Trimming took off 4 bases at V and 6 bases at J, with 12 bases between the two ends. CDR1 LNHDA and CDR2 SQIVND come from the germline V gene (reference sequence). The CDR3 has 13 residues. CDR3 bases: TGTGCCAGTAGTACACAGAGGGTTTCTGAAGCTTTCTTT. This codes for CASSTQRVSEAFF.

The CDR3 protein is CASSGTGADYSNQPQHF. Here the CDR3 DNA reads TGTGCCAGCAGTGGAACAGGGGCCGACTATAGCAATCAGCCCCAGCATTTT. J is TRBJ1-5 and V is TRBV28; 7 bases map to TRBD1. The CDR3 contains 17 residues. From germline, CDR1 is MDHEN and CDR2 SYDVKM. The ends lost 5 bases at V and 0 bases at J; junction bases unmatched: 10.

The chain uses TRBV7-6 and TRBJ1-2, with 8 bases lining up with TRBD1. The CDR3 contains 15 residues. Looked up from germline, CDR1 is SGHVS and CDR2 is FNYEAQ. V shed 3 bases, J shed 5 bases, and the junction held 8 bases outside the gene matches. CDR3 sequence reads: CASSFRQGPQYGYTF. Here the CDR3 DNA reads TGTGCCAGCAGCTTCAGACAGGGGCCCCAGTATGGCTACACCTTC.

This sequence joins TRBV5-4 and TRBJ2-7; D may be TRBD1 (6 bases). The germline gives CDR1 SGHNT, CDR2 YYREEE (reference sequence). Trimming cost V 4 bases and J 2 bases, with 13 bases left between them. CDR3 length: 14 residues. CDR3 nucleotides: TGTGCCAGCAGCCCCGGGACACAACCCTACGAGCAGTACTTC. This encodes CASSPGTQPYEQYF.

The chain is built from TRBV10-3 and TRBJ2-5; D might be TRBD1 (5 bases). The CDR3 has 13 amino acids. V lost 3 bases, J lost 5 bases, and 10 bases lay in between. The germline CDR1 and CDR2 sequences are ENHRY and SYGVKD. CDR3 residues: CAISDGQTETQYF. The CDR3 DNA reads TGTGCCATCAGTGACGGACAAACGGAGACCCAGTACTTC.

J is TRBJ1-2 and V is TRBV6-5; possible D gene TRBD1, 5 bases. CDR3 size: 14 residues. Germline CDR1 reads MNHEY; CDR2 reads SVGAGI. V gave up 6 bases and J gave up 2 bases, with 13 bases separating them. CDR3 protein: CASSRQNLNYGYTF. The CDR3, as DNA: TGTGCCAGCAGCCGACAGAACCTAAACTATGGCTACACCTTC.

The V gene is TRBV7-9, the J gene TRBJ1-1; the D is unclear. From germline, CDR1 is SEHNR and CDR2 FQNEAQ (reference sequence). The V end was cut by 7 bases, the J end by 5 bases, with 11 bases between. The CDR3 totals 12 residues. CDR3 region: CASTRVETEAFF. CDR3 bases: TGTGCCAGCACCAGAGTGGAGACTGAAGCTTTCTTT.

This sequence joins TRBV27 and TRBJ1-1, with D perhaps TRBD1 (5 bases). The germline V and J ends were trimmed by 5 bases and 3 bases, with 13 bases remaining between them. CDR1 and CDR2 (germline): MNHEY, SMNVEV (reference sequence). The CDR3 spans 14 residues. The CDR3 DNA follows: TGTGCCAGCAGTCCCAGGGTTGACGACACTGAAGCTTTCTTT. It translates to CASSPRVDDTEAFF.

In its sample, this clone was seen a few times. The rearrangement uses TRBV9 and TRBJ2-3, with TRBD2 identical over 12 bases. Per the germline V gene, CDR1 is SGDLS and CDR2 is YYNGEE. J was trimmed by 8 bases and V by 7 bases; bases with no gene match: 2. CDR3 size: 12 residues. The CDR3 reads CASGLAGSTQYF. For the CDR3, the DNA is TGTGCCAGCGGACTAGCGGGGTCTACGCAGTATTTT.

The gene calls are TRBV9 and TRBJ2-7, with 7 bases that match TRBD2. CDR1 is SGDLS and CDR2 is YYNGEE in the germline V gene. The V and J ends lost 0 bases and 6 bases, in that order; junction bases with no gene match: 3. The CDR3 has 13 residues. The DNA of the CDR3 is TGTGCCAGCAGCGTAGGGTGGGAGGGCGAGCAGTACTTC. Translated: CASSVGWEGEQYF.

This chain connects TRBV14 to TRBJ2-1; TRBD2 matches at 10 bases. Germline V gene lookup returns CDR1 SGHDN and CDR2 FVKESK. The ends lost 0 bases at V and 4 bases at J; junction bases unmatched: 6. This CDR3 is 17 amino acids long. The CDR3 nucleotides are TGTGCCAGCAGCCAAGATCTAGCGGGGGCCCGATACAATGAGCAGTTCTTC. It is translated as CASSQDLAGARYNEQFF.

This chain links TRBV2 with TRBJ1-1, with 9 positions matching TRBD1. Germline CDR1 is SNHLY and CDR2 is FYNNEI. The CDR3 consists of 15 residues. Trimming took 6 bases from V and 4 from J; bases not matched to a gene: 9. CDR3 in amino acids: CASSAGTGIGTEAFF. CDR3 DNA sequence: TGTGCCAGCAGCGCCGGGACAGGGATCGGCACTGAAGCTTTCTTT.

The rearrangement links TRBV11-3 to TRBJ2-1; 9 bases line up with TRBD1. CDR1 and CDR2 (germline): SGHNT, YENEEA. The CDR3 runs to 15 residues. V was pared by 3 bases and J by 2 bases, with 2 bases of the junction left unmatched. This chain's CDR3 is CASSFGQGTYNEQFF. In DNA, the CDR3 is TGTGCCAGCAGCTTCGGACAGGGGACCTACAATGAGCAGTTCTTC.

The chain has TRBV3-1 (or the pseudogene TRBV3-2) and TRBJ2-1; 11 nucleotides align to TRBD2. This CDR3 region has 14 residues. After removal of 5 bases from V and 7 bases from J, the junction contained 4 bases not matched to a gene. Germline V gene data show CDR1 as LGHDT and CDR2 as YNNKEL (reference sequence). The CDR3 spells CASSAGLAENEQFF. CDR3 DNA sequence: TGTGCCAGCAGCGCGGGACTAGCGGAAAATGAGCAGTTCTTC.

CDR3 nucleotide sequence: TGTGCCAGCAGTTACTCCCCAGGGCAGGGGAGAAAGTACTTC. It translates to CASSYSPGQGRKYF. V and J are TRBV6-2 or TRBV6-3 and TRBJ2-7; tentatively, D is TRBD1 (6 bases). The CDR3 runs 14 residues. Germline lookup yields CDR1 MNHEY and CDR2 SVGEGT. V was cut by 0 bases and J by 11 bases, with 17 bases left in between.

The CDR3 sequence: CASSPPGGGPSYEQYF. CDR3 bases: TGTGCCAGCAGTCCACCAGGCGGGGGCCCCTCCTACGAGCAGTACTTC. The gene calls are TRBV28 and TRBJ2-7; tentative D call: TRBD2 (7 bases). The CDR3 is 16 residues long. CDR1 MDHEN and CDR2 SYDVKM come from the germline V gene. The germline V and J ends were trimmed by 5 bases and 0 bases, with 17 bases remaining between them.

The chain combines TRBV19 with TRBJ1-1; perhaps TRBD1 as D (6 bases). The CDR3 spans 12 residues. Trimming cost V 8 bases and J 4 bases, with 11 bases left between them. Per the germline V gene, CDR1 is LNHDA and CDR2 is SQIVND (reference sequence). The CDR3 reads CASALGGTEAFF. The CDR3 nucleotides are TGTGCCAGTGCCTTAGGGGGCACTGAAGCTTTCTTT. Together with reference TRBV19 and TRBJ1-1, the CDR3 gives the full variable domain: DGGITQSPKYLFRKEGQNVTLSCEQNLNHDAMYWYRQDPGQGLRLIYYSQIVNDFQKGDIAEGYSVSREKKESFPLTVTSAQKNPTAFYLCASALGGTEAFFGQGTRLTVV.